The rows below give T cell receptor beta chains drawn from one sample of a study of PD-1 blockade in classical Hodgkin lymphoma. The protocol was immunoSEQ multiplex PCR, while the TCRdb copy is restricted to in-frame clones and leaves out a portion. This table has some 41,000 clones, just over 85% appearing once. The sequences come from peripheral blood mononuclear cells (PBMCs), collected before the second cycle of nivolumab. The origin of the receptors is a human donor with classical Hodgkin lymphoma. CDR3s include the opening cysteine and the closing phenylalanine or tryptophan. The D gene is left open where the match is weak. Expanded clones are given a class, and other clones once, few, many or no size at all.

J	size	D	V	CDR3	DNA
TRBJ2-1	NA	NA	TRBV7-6	CASSFLRGIYNEQFF	TGTGCCAGCAGCTTCTTGAGGGGGATTTACAATGAGCAGTTCTTC
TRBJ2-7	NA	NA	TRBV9	CASSVGGFHEQYF	TGTGCCAGCAGCGTAGGGGGTTTCCACGAGCAGTACTTC
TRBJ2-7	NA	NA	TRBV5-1	CASSLAGKYEQYF	TGCGCCAGCAGCTTGGCCGGAAAGTACGAGCAGTACTTC
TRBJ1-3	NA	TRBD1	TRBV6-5	CASRTGVSGNTIYF	TGTGCCAGCAGGACAGGGGTTTCTGGAAACACCATATATTTT
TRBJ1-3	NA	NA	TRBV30	CAWSQGGNTIYF	TGTGCCTGGAGTCAGGGGGGAAACACCATATATTTT
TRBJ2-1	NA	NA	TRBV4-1	CASSPMEMPRVNEQFF	TGCGCCAGCAGCCCAATGGAAATGCCCAGGGTGAATGAGCAGTTCTTC
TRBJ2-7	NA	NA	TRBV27	CASSPPGRWTYEQYF	TGTGCCAGCAGTCCCCCCGGACGGTGGACCTACGAGCAGTACTTC
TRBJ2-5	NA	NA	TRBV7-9	CASSFIQETQYF	TGTGCCAGCAGTTTCATACAAGAGACCCAGTACTTC
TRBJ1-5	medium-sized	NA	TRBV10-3	CAISDGRVGQPQHF	TGTGCCATCAGTGACGGCAGGGTGGGCCAGCCCCAGCATTTT
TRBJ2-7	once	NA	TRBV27	CASSRKQASYEQYF	TGTGCCAGCAGCCGCAAACAGGCCTCCTACGAGCAGTACTTC
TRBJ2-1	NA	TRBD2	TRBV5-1	CASSLEASGRAYNEQFF	TGCGCCAGCAGCTTGGAGGCTAGCGGGAGGGCCTACAATGAGCAGTTCTTC
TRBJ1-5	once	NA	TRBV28	CASSFRGVNQPQHF	TGTGCCAGCAGTTTCCGCGGGGTCAATCAGCCCCAGCATTTT
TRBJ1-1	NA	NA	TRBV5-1	CASSVIGDTEAFF	TGCGCCAGCAGCGTCATAGGGGACACTGAAGCTTTCTTT
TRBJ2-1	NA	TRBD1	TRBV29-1	CSVLYRDSFHNEQFF	TGCAGCGTCCTATACCGGGACAGTTTTCACAATGAGCAGTTCTTC
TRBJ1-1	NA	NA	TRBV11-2	CASSLERAWTEAFF	TGTGCCAGCAGCTTAGAGAGGGCATGGACTGAAGCTTTCTTT
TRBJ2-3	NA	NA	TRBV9	CASSVELWGAVDTQYF	TGTGCCAGCAGCGTAGAACTGTGGGGGGCCGTAGATACGCAGTATTTT
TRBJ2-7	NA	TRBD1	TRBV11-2	CASSPGQGGREQYF	TGTGCCAGCAGCCCGGGACAGGGGGGGAGGGAGCAGTACTTC
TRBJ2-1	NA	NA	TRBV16	CASSVINEQFF	TGTGCCAGCAGCGTGATCAATGAGCAGTTCTTC